The entry below describes one TCR beta chain. The data were taken from a study of blood T cell repertoires in COVID-19. The germline CDR1 and CDR2 sequences are MNHEY and SMNVEV (reference sequence). The CDR3 is 16 amino acids. With V trimmed by 8 bases and J by 2 bases, 10 bases remained unmatched. Method: immunoSEQ multiplex PCR; TCRdb's copy keeps in-frame clones and lacks some. There are a few hundred thousand clones in the sample; approximately 89% occur only once, and roughly a tenth lies in the top ten. What was sequenced was PBMCs or T cells enriched from blood (not recorded which). The J gene is TRBJ1-4, the V gene TRBV27, with 8 nucleotides matching TRBD1. The clonotype originates from a woman in her twenties or thirties who had recovered from COVID-19. The CDR3, as DNA: TGTGCCAGCGGCCGGGACAGGAGATCTACTAATGAAAAACTGTTTTTT. Translation gives CASGRDRRSTNEKLFF.